This TCR beta chain stems from a study of blood T cell repertoires in COVID-19. Study-wide background: The samples span acute and convalescent COVID-19 from the United States, Italy and Spain. The cDNA or gDNA used as material had been derived from T cells, B-cell-depleted T cells, or PBMCs.

Methods used by the authors: Estimated nucleated cell counts came from reference gene primer amplification. Method: immunoSEQ multiplex PCR; TCRdb's copy keeps in-frame clones and lacks some. For V, J and clone size, that table is used; D and trimming come from the DNA. This table has about 210,000 clones, roughly 86% appearing once. CDR3 length equals 17 residues. From germline, CDR1 is SGHRS and CDR2 YFSETQ. V lost 4 bases and J lost 7; bases outside the gene matches: 16. The genes are TRBV5-1 and TRBJ2-1; 8 nucleotides agree with TRBD1. The receptor was derived from a man aged 18-30 years with active or convalescent COVID-19. Input material: peripheral blood. CDR3 DNA sequence: TGCGCCAGCAGCCGAAGTACCGGGACAGGTTTTTTGAATGAGCAGTTCTTC. Its translation: CASSRSTGTGFLNEQFF. Full variable domain (outside the CDR3, taken from reference TRBV5-1 and TRBJ2-1): KAGVTQTPRYLIKTRGQQVTLSCSPISGHRSVSWYQQTPGQGLQFLFEYFSETQRNKGNFPGRFSGRQFSNSRSEMNVSTLELGDSALYLCASSRSTGTGFLNEQFFGPGTRLTVL.